The rows below give T cell receptor beta chains drawn from one sample of a study of T cells after yellow fever vaccination. TCRdb ran MiXCR on the 5' RACE reads and lists one entry per CDR3 protein. The sample includes approximately 510,000 distinct CDR3 sequences, roughly 22% of them seen just once. The sample in question was PBMCs, obtained 20 to 25 days after the first yellow fever vaccination. The receptors were sampled from a young man who received the YFV17D yellow fever vaccine. Both conserved end residues are part of each CDR3. The D gene is left open where the match is weak. Some rows have no size entry. The others give once, few or many, or a class for an expanded clone.

CASSSLQGSSYNSPLHF	TGTGCCAGCAGCTCCCTACAGGGGAGCTCCTATAATTCACCCCTCCACTTT	TRBD1	TRBV7-6	.	TRBJ1-6
CASSYTLPTGTGGGNEQFF	TGTGCCAGCAGTTACACTCTCCCTACCGGGACAGGGGGCGGCAATGAGCAGTTCTTC	TRBD1	TRBV28	.	TRBJ2-1
CASSRDSLSSYEQYF	TGTGCCAGCAGCCGGGACAGCTTGAGCTCCTACGAGCAGTACTTC	TRBD1	TRBV11-2	many	TRBJ2-7
CASSPSGANFEQYF	TGCGCCAGCAGCCCAAGCGGGGCCAACTTCGAGCAGTACTTC	TRBD2	TRBV5-1	few	TRBJ2-7
CASGTGYREKLFF	TGTGCCAGCGGAACAGGGTACCGTGAAAAACTGTTTTTT	.	TRBV28	few	TRBJ1-4
CASSATGATGAFF	TGTGCCAGCAGCGCGACGGGGGCGACAGGAGCTTTCTTT	.	TRBV12-3/TRBV12-4	.	TRBJ1-1
CASSPGLARGIEQYF	TGTGCCAGCAGCCCGGGATTAGCGCGGGGAATCGAGCAGTACTTC	.	TRBV7-9	few	TRBJ2-7
CASSLTGDYNEQFF	TGTGCCAGCAGCTTAACAGGTGACTACAATGAGCAGTTCTTC	.	TRBV7-2	.	TRBJ2-1
CAWSGQGWDEQYF	TGTGCCTGGAGCGGACAGGGTTGGGACGAGCAGTACTTC	TRBD1	TRBV30	.	TRBJ2-7
CASSWSRGAAQYF	TGTGCCAGCAGCTGGTCTCGGGGAGCCGCGCAGTATTTT	.	TRBV5-4	few	TRBJ2-3
CASSLQDAGEAFF	TGTGCCAGCAGCCTTCAGGACGCGGGTGAAGCTTTCTTT	.	TRBV3-1	many	TRBJ1-1
CASSLDFFGRAYGYTF	TGTGCCAGCAGCTTAGACTTCTTCGGCAGGGCCTATGGCTACACCTTC	.	TRBV7-2	.	TRBJ1-2
CSARVLWNEQFF	TGCAGTGCTAGGGTACTCTGGAATGAGCAGTTCTTC	.	TRBV20-1	.	TRBJ2-1
CASSFRTSGGDEQFF	TGTGCCAGCAGTTTCAGGACTAGCGGGGGTGATGAGCAGTTCTTC	TRBD2	TRBV12-3/TRBV12-4	.	TRBJ2-1
CASSYLRDPFQETQYF	TGTGCCAGCAGTTATCTTCGGGACCCATTTCAAGAGACCCAGTACTTC	.	TRBV6-2/TRBV6-3	few	TRBJ2-5
CAWSLGQNNQPQHF	TGTGCCTGGAGTTTAGGGCAGAACAATCAGCCCCAGCATTTT	.	TRBV30	.	TRBJ1-5
CASSIDGVLSYNEQFF	TGTGCCAGTAGTATAGATGGAGTTCTCTCCTACAATGAGCAGTTCTTC	.	TRBV19	few	TRBJ2-1
CASSNYKYEQYF	TGTGCCAGTAGTAACTACAAGTACGAGCAGTACTTC	.	TRBV19	few	TRBJ2-7
CASSQSGRQEHEEAFF	TGCGCCAGCAGCCAGTCGGGCAGGCAGGAGCATGAGGAAGCTTTCTTT	.	TRBV4-3	.	TRBJ1-1
CASSLAGNGAGPLHF	TGTGCCAGCAGCTTAGCGGGTAATGGGGCAGGCCCCCTCCACTTT	.	TRBV7-2	.	TRBJ1-6
CASSQGVLETGEETQYF	TGTGCCAGCAGCCAAGGTGTCCTGGAAACAGGAGAAGAGACCCAGTACTTC	.	TRBV4-2	few	TRBJ2-5
CASSLDPGPQSTDTQYF	TGCGCCAGCAGCTTGGATCCGGGACCGCAATCCACAGATACGCAGTATTTT	.	TRBV5-1	.	TRBJ2-3
CASSQDFPRGIGNTIYF	TGTGCCAGCAGCCAAGATTTCCCCAGGGGGATCGGAAACACCATATATTTT	TRBD1	TRBV14	few	TRBJ1-3
CASSSPGQGPMRETQYF	TGCGCCAGCAGCTCCCCCGGACAGGGGCCAATGAGGGAGACCCAGTACTTC	TRBD1	TRBV5-1	.	TRBJ2-5
CAISESGAGFYGYTF	TGTGCCATCAGTGAGTCTGGGGCAGGGTTCTATGGCTACACCTTC	.	TRBV10-3	.	TRBJ1-2
CASSLAGALNEQFF	TGTGCCAGCAGCTTAGCTGGGGCCCTCAATGAGCAGTTCTTC	.	TRBV7-2	few	TRBJ2-1
CASSPMWTGKETQYF	TGTGCCAGCAGTCCCATGTGGACGGGGAAAGAGACCCAGTACTTC	.	TRBV6-2/TRBV6-3	.	TRBJ2-5
CSAPLVRQATNVGAKNIQYF	TGCAGTGCTCCTCTAGTTAGACAGGCCACTAACGTTGGAGCCAAAAACATTCAGTACTTC	.	TRBV20-1	.	TRBJ2-4
CASRLAGLYEQYF	TGTGCCAGTAGGTTAGCGGGGCTCTACGAGCAGTACTTC	TRBD2	TRBV12-3/TRBV12-4	few	TRBJ2-7
CASSLVVGSGELFF	TGTGCCAGCAGCTTAGTGGTGGGGAGCGGGGAGCTGTTTTTT	.	TRBV7-2	.	TRBJ2-2
CASSFRGLNYGYTF	TGTGCCAGCAGCTTCAGGGGACTCAACTATGGCTACACCTTC	.	TRBV5-4	few	TRBJ1-2
CASSLGSTRLYNQPQHF	TGTGCCAGCAGCTTAGGTAGCACCCGCCTGTACAATCAGCCCCAGCATTTT	.	TRBV7-2	few	TRBJ1-5
CASSFFGAINQPQHF	TGTGCCAGCAGCTTCTTCGGTGCGATTAATCAGCCCCAGCATTTT	.	TRBV5-5	.	TRBJ1-5
CSVEAYRKSSYEQYF	TGCAGCGTTGAAGCCTACCGTAAGAGCTCCTACGAGCAGTACTTC	.	TRBV29-1	few	TRBJ2-7